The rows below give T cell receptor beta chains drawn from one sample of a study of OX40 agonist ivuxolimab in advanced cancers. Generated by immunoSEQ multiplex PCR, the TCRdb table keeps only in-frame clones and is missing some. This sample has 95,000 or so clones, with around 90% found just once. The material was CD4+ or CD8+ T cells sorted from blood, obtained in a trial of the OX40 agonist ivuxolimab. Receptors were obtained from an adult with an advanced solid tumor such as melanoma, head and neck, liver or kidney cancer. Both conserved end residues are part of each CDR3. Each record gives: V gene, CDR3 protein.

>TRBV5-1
CASRPAGGSKNIQYF
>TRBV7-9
CASGLTGGQVNIQYF
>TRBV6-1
CASSRQGGQPQHF
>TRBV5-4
CASRYTEYGYTF
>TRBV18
CASSLGTGGWNEQFF
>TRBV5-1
CASSASTGVGEKLFF
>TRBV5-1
CASSLGGGPLYGYTF
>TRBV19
CASSIPTGGGETQYF
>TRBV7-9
CASSYQRGQGRETQYF
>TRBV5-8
CASSGGTGKETQYF
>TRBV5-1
CASSLVASGGSSTDTQYF
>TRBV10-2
CASSVGGAQQPQHF
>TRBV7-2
CASSPDRYEQYF
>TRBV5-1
CASRLIPSLSQGNQPQHF
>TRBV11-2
CASSLGLAGGPDTQYF
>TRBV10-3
CASREGNTGELFF
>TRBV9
CASSATTNTGELFF
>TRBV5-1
CASSRDINQPQHF
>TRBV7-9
CAREQKGGLFSSEANVLTF
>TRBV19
CASMRGDRVPDTQYF
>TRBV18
CASGSGIDYEQYF
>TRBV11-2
CASSLAHTSVQETQYF
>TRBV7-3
CASSFDRVGEQYF
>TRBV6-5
CASSYAGRGEETQYF
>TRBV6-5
CASRRLSSEAFF
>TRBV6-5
CASRTGTGANYGYTF
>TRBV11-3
CASSLVDEQFF
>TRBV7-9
CASSPPAGSGKRRNEQFF
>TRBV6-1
CASSPKSSGNTIYF
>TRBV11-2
CASSLVQGVYNEQFF
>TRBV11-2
CASSLDTGAPYNEQFF
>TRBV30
CAWGGSGNTIYF
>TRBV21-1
CASSNGPSPVEQYF